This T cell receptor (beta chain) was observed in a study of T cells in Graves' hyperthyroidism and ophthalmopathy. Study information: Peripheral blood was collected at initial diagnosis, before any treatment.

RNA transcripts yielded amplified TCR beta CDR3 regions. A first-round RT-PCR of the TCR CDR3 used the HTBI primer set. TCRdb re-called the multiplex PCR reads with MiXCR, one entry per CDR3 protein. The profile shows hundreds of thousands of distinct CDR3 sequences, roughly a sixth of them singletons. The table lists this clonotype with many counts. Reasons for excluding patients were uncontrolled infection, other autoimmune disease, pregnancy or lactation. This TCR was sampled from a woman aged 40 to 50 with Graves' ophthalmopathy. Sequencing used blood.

CDR3 protein: CASRPLSYNEQFF. The CDR3 DNA follows: TGTGCCAGTCGACCACTCTCCTACAATGAGCAGTTCTTC. J is TRBJ2-1 and V is TRBV2; no clear D. Trimming stripped 9 bases from V and 0 bases from J, with 9 bases between. Germline V gene data show CDR1 as SNHLY and CDR2 as FYNNEI. This CDR3 has 13 amino acids. Full variable domain (remainder filled in from reference TRBV2 and TRBJ2-1): EPEVTQTPSHQVTQMGQEVILRCVPISNHLYFYWYRQILGQKVEFLVSFYNNEISEKSEIFDDQFSVERPDGSNFTLKIRSTKLEDSAMYFCASRPLSYNEQFFGPGTRLTVL.